The rows below give T cell receptor beta chains drawn from one sample of a study of response to subunit inactivated influenza vaccine. TCRdb used MiXCR to reprocess the RT-PCR reads, holding one entry per CDR3 protein. The repertoire holds 550,000 to 600,000 distinct CDR3 sequences, with 12% as singletons. The input for sequencing was PBMCs from blood, taken on the day of vaccination. These receptors were obtained from a man aged 50 or older who received an inactivated influenza vaccine. Both conserved end residues are part of each CDR3. Some rows mark clone size as missing; the rest say once, few, many or name a class of expanded clone.

cdr3_length v_call clone_size cdr3_aa
17 TRBV5-1 NA CASSFNTGRDFRETQYF
17 TRBV6-2/TRBV6-3 many CASSYQGSGRSNNEQFF
15 TRBV5-1 few CASSSGGNLNYGYTF
12 TRBV6-2/TRBV6-3 few CASSYSGHGYTF
16 TRBV9 NA CASSAVSGSGADTQYF
15 TRBV12-3/TRBV12-4 NA CASNLAGGPYNEQFF
15 TRBV4-2 many CASSQGAGGRNEQFF
12 TRBV7-9 few CASSSGRQQLHF
17 TRBV4-2 many CASSQDKSGSNTGELFF
15 TRBV5-1 few CASSLGQVSSYEQYF
15 TRBV7-9 few CASSLGSGMNTEAFF
15 TRBV7-8 NA CASSLRNPGQGPLHF
16 TRBV27 few CASTLIRTGGIGEQFF
14 TRBV28 many CASSFDRLTYEQYF
13 TRBV5-1 few CASSLVPSETQYF
16 TRBV5-4 few CASSPGAGTSVYEQYF
15 TRBV7-6 few CASRPQRGLGNTIYF
14 TRBV5-1 many CASMTSVNTGELFF
15 TRBV7-2 few CASSLRQVRTGELFF
14 TRBV20-1 NA CSAEGGGSYNEQFF
17 TRBV7-8 few CASSLGDRGLNTGELFF
12 TRBV29-1 many CSVSQSYNEQFF
18 TRBV28 few CASSSITARGQLYNEQFF
14 TRBV12-3/TRBV12-4 NA CASSSVTGDDTQYF
15 TRBV7-2 NA CASSLSWVDNYGYTF
15 TRBV5-1 few CASREGGTSYNEQFF
12 TRBV6-1 few CASSESGDEQYF
16 TRBV6-1 NA CASSSLKPGLGTEAFF
13 TRBV12-3/TRBV12-4 NA CASKRGINSPLHF
14 TRBV5-1 few CASSIGPRRETQYF
14 TRBV28 NA CASSLEVGANVLTF